Sequencing of this T cell receptor beta chain was carried out in a study of control samples from healthy donors and cancer patients. Using immunoSEQ multiplex PCR, the repertoire was profiled, and TCRdb retains in-frame clones only, with some absent. The sample has some 57,000 clones, 95% to 97% seen once. Germline lookup yields CDR1 GTSNPN and CDR2 SVGIG (reference sequence). The ends were cut back, 5 bases at V and 1 base at J, with 17 bases in the middle. This CDR3 comprises 15 residues. The J gene is TRBJ2-5, the V gene TRBV30, with D perhaps assigned TRBD1 or TRBD2 (6 bases each). This clonotype originated in a woman in her thirties in good health. Sequencing was carried out using blood. CDR3 in amino acids: CAWSRGTESQETQYF. For the CDR3, the DNA is TGTGCCTGGTCGAGGGGGACTGAAAGCCAAGAGACCCAGTACTTC.